The T cell receptor beta chain under discussion was sequenced for a study of blood T cells in healthy people across ages. Points from the study as a whole: Diversity of TCR beta per million T cells declined in a roughly linear way with age. CMV status of donors was not determined, possibly confounding expanded clonotype changes. Comparison with aged donors showed that long-lived donors had more naive CD4+ cells and higher diversity.

CDR3 length: 14 residues. Germline lookup yields CDR1 LGHDT and CDR2 YNNKEL (reference sequence). Sample-barcoded 5' priming and a J-beta primer mix drove a second PCR of about 6 to 12 cycles. TCRdb re-called the 5' RACE reads with MiXCR, one entry per CDR3 protein. This table has over 600,000 distinct CDR3 sequences, about 43% appearing once. The authors drew approximately 10 milliliters of peripheral blood from each donor. This clonotype was seen once. As yet, its antigen is unknown. The rearrangement links TRBV3-1 to TRBJ2-5; D is unresolved. The J call is in doubt because the DNA end fits TRBJ2-7 better. The origin of this receptor is a man at least 80 years old in good health. Sequencing was carried out using blood. The chain's CDR3 is CASSQGFLQYEQYF. The CDR3 DNA reads TGTGCCAGCAGCCAAGGATTCCTGCAATACGAGCAGTACTTC.